The clone carrying this T cell receptor beta chain was counted between two and nine times. What it recognizes is unknown. These data originate in a study of blood T cells in healthy people across ages. General study results and limits: Higher diversity, along with more naive CD4+ cells, distinguished long-lived donors from aged donors.

Looked up from germline, CDR1 is MDHEN and CDR2 is SYDVKM. J lost 2 bases, V lost 4 bases, and 14 bases had no gene match. The CDR3 sequence is 18 residues long. A sample-barcoded 5' primer and a J-beta primer mix were used in a second PCR of roughly 7 to 11 cycles. Tagging of each cDNA molecule was performed by a template-switch adaptor with 12 random nucleotides. TCRdb reanalysed the 5' RACE reads using MiXCR and keeps one entry per CDR3 protein. The sample comprises about 650,000 distinct CDR3 sequences, about 34% of which are singletons, and approximately 15% rests with the top ten. The TCR comes from a woman of 80 years or more in good health. The chain employs TRBV28 and TRBJ2-3, with 8 bases matching TRBD2. Sequencing was carried out using blood. The CDR3 DNA follows: TGTGCCAGCAGTTCCTTAGCGGGGTGGCAGGGAACCACAGATACGCAGTATTTT. This gives the protein CASSSLAGWQGTTDTQYF.